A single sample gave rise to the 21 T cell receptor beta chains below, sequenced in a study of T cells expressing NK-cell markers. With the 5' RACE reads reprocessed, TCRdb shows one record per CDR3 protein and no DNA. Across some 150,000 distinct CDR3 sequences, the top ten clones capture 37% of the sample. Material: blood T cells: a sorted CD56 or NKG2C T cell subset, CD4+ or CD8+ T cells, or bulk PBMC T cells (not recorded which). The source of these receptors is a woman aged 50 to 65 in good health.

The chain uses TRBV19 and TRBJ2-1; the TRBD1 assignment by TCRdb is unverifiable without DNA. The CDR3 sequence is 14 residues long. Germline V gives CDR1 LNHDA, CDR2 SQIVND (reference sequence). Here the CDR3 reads CASSIQRAAAEQFF.

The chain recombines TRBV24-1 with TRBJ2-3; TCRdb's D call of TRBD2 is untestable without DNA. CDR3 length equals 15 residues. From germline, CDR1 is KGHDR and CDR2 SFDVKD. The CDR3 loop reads CATSDWTSGRDTQYF.

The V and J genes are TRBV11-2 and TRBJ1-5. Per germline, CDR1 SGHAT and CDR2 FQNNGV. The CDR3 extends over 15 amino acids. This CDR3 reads CASSLGQNGNQPQHF.

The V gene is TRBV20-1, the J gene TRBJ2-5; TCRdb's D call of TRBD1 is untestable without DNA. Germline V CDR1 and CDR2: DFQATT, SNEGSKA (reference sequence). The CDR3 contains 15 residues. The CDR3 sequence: CSARDREGAQETQYF.

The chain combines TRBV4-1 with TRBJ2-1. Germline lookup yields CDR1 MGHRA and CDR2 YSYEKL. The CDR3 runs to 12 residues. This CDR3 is CASSPTNDEQFF.

CDR3 in amino acids: CASSLTGASQKNTGELFF. J is TRBJ2-2 and V is TRBV5-1; with no DNA, the TCRdb D assignment of TRBD1 cannot be verified. CDR1 SGHRS and CDR2 YFSETQ come from the germline V gene. The length of the CDR3 is 18 residues.

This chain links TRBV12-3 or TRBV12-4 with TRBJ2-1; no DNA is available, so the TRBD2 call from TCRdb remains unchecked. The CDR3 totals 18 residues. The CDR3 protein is CASNPGTSGSLSYNEQFF.

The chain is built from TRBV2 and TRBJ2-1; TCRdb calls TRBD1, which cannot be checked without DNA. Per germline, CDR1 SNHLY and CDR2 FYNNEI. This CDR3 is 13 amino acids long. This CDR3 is CASSDLFGGTLFF. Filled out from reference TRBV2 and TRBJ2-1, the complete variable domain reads EPEVTQTPSHQVTQMGQEVILRCVPISNHLYFYWYRQILGQKVEFLVSFYNNEISEKSEIFDDQFSVERPDGSNFTLKIRSTKLEDSAMYFCASSDLFGGTLFFGPGTRLTVL.

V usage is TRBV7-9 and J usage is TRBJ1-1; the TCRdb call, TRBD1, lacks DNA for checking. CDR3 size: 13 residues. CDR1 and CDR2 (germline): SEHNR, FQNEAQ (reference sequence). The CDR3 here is CASSSPWGAEAFF.

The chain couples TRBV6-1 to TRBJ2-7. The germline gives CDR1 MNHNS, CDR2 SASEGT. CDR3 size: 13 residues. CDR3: CASSANPYYEQYF.

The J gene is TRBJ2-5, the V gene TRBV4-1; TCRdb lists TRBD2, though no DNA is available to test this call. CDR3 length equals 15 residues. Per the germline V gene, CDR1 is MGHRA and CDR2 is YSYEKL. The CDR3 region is CASSLTLAGVETQYF.

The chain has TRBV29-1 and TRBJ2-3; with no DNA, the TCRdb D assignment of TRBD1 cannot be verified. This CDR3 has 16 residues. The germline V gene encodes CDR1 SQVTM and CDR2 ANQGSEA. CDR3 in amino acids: CSVEGVGGTPTDTQYF.

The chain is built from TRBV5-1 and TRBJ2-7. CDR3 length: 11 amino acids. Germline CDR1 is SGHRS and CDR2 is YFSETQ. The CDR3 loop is CASRASYEQYF.

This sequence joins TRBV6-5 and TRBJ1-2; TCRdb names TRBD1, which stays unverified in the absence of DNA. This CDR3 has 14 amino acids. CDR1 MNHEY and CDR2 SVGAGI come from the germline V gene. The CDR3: CASSYEDKSNGYTF.

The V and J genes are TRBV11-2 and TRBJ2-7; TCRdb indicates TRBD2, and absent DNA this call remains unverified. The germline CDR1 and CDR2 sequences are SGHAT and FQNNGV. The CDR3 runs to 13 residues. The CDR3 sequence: CASKGLIVDEQYF.

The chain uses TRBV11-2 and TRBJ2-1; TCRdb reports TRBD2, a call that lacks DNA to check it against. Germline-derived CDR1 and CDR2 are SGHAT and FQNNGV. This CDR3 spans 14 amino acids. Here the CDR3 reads CASSLVLVGSEQFF.

This CDR3 reads CASSLLGGQVDEQFF. This sequence joins TRBV12-3 or TRBV12-4 and TRBJ2-1; TCRdb indicates TRBD1, and absent DNA this call remains unverified. The CDR3 loop spans 15 amino acids.

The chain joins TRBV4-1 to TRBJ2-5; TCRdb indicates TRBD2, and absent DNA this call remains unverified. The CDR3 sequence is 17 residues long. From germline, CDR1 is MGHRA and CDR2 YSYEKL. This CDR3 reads CASSHGLAGLGGETQYF.

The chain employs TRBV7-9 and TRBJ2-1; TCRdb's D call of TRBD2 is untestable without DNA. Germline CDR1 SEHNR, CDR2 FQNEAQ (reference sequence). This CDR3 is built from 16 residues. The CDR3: CASSLTGTSGRNEQFF.

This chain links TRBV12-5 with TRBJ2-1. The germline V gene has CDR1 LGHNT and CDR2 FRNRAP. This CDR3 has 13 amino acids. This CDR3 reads CASGLVLDAEQFF.

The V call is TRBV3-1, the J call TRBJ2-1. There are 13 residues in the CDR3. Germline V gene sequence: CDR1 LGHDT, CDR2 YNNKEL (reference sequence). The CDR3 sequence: CASSQVNYNEQFF.